One T cell receptor (beta chain) is described in this entry. This sample is part of a study of shared clonotypes between healthy human individuals. The CDR3 extends over 14 amino acids. Trimming stripped 6 bases from V and 2 bases from J, with 12 bases between. Germline loops: CDR1 SNHLY, CDR2 FYNNEI. DNA at around 200 ng, 25,000 to 35,000 T cell genomes, went into sorted-subset replicate PCRs. Sequencing used immunoSEQ multiplex PCR; TCRdb keeps in-frame clones, though not all of them. Among 1,100,000 or so clones, about 80% were seen once, and the ten largest hold approximately 0.52%. The genes are TRBV2 and TRBJ2-3; TRBD1 or TRBD2 may be the D gene (6 bases each). Material: memory CD4+ T cells from PBMCs. Subset meaning: CD45RA-negative fraction. This TCR came from a man aged 18 to 29 in good health. Some clones in this sample may be carry-over from other donors' samples. The CDR3 reads CASSRGLDTDTQYF. Here the CDR3 DNA reads TGTGCCAGCAGCAGGGGACTCGACACAGATACGCAGTATTTT.